This T cell receptor (beta chain) was sequenced for a study of blood T cells in healthy people across ages. Using a J-beta primer mix together with a sample-barcoded 5' primer, a second PCR was run for roughly 6 to 11 cycles. Each cDNA molecule carried a tag from a template-switch adaptor that contained 12 random nucleotides. TCRdb analysed the 5' RACE reads with MiXCR anew, one entry per CDR3 protein. The data show about 840,000 distinct CDR3 sequences, with about 29% seen just once and 10% held by the top ten. Peripheral blood samples of 9 to 10 milliliters were drawn from each donor. Germline assignment: CDR1 MNHEY and CDR2 SMNVEV (reference sequence). Trimming left V 0 bases short and J 8 bases short, with 20 bases between. The CDR3 loop spans 17 amino acids. The same sample was also studied in work on T cells of mothers and their children. From that paper: Overlap in related mother-child pairs always slightly exceeded unrelated pairs, never significantly.

The gene calls are TRBV27 and TRBJ2-1, with a tentative D call TRBD2 (5 bases). This TCR was sampled from a middle-aged woman in good health. The sequencing input was blood. The CDR3 DNA reads TGTGCCAGCAGTTTATCGAGGGCAGGCACCCTCCTATATGAGCAGTTCTTC. Translation gives CASSLSRAGTLLYEQFF.